What follows describes a single TCR beta chain. The PCR made use of 60 Vbeta and 13 Jbeta primers. TCRdb's table, derived via immunoSEQ multiplex PCR, lists solely in-frame clones and lacks some. The data contain approximately 140,000 clones, 55% to 75% of them seen just once; the ten biggest clones take up around 7.1%. These data belong to a study of cytomegalovirus exposure and HLA in healthy donors. V was shortened by 5 bases and J by 5 bases, with 12 bases between the two germline ends. This CDR3 is built from 13 residues. The germline gives CDR1 MNHEY, CDR2 SVGAGI. The TCR originated in a woman aged 55-70 years in good health and CMV-seropositive. Sequenced: PBMCs. The chain combines TRBV6-5 with TRBJ1-1; the D is unclear. CDR3 DNA: TGTGCCAGCAGTCCCGGTGGGCAAACTGAAGCTTTCTTT. It specifies CASSPGGQTEAFF.